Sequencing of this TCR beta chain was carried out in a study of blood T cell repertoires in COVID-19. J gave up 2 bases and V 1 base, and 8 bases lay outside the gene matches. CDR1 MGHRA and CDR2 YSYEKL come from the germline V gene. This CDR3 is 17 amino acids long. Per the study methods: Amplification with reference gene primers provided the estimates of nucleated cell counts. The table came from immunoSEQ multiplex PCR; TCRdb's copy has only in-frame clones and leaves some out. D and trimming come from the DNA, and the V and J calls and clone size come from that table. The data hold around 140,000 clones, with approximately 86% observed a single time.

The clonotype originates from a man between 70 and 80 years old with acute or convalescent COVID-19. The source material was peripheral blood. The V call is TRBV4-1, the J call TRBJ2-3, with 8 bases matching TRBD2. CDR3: CASSQAASGRPTDTQYF. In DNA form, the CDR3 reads TGCGCCAGCAGCCAAGCGGCTAGCGGGCGTCCCACAGATACGCAGTATTTT.